The sequence of this T cell receptor (beta chain) was determined in a study of OX40 agonist ivuxolimab in advanced cancers. Looking at the study overall: The costimulatory receptor OX40 (CD134) was targeted by ivuxolimab, a fully human IgG2 agonistic monoclonal antibody. Of the roughly 53 patients in dose escalation, around 19 had hepatocellular carcinoma, roughly 15 had melanoma, 9 had renal cell carcinoma and 9 had head and neck cancer. The monotherapy dose-escalation portion (N ≈ 50 patients) of the phase I ivuxolimab trial is reported in the paper. Three dose-escalation patients achieved partial responses, one with hepatocellular carcinoma and two with cutaneous melanoma. A male proportion of almost 85% and a mean age of approximately 55 years, ranging from about 20 to 85, were recorded for the dose-escalation cohort. The purpose of peripheral TCRbeta sequencing was to test whether ivuxolimab changed TCR sequence diversity and led to clonal T-cell expansion. Prior anti-PD-1, anti-PD-L1 or anti-CTLA-4 therapy was permitted, and 40% of dose-escalation patients had received checkpoint inhibitors. Intravenous ivuxolimab was administered to patients every 2 weeks at six dose levels: 0.01, 0.1, 0.3, 1.5, 3 and 10 mg/kg.

The trial excluded patients who had a history of autoimmune disease or who were on systemic immunosuppression. In every dose cohort, peripheral blood was drawn for TCR sequencing at baseline, cycle 4 day 1, and cycle 7 day 1. The samples were drawn from a first-in-human, open-label, multicenter phase I dose-escalation trial of ivuxolimab. The trial enrolled adults with locally advanced or metastatic head and neck squamous cell, hepatocellular, melanoma or renal cell carcinoma. CD4+ and CD8+ T cells were sorted separately from peripheral blood before TCR sequencing. Points the paper makes about the study in general: In the 0.1-3.0 mg/kg groups, partial responders were among the patients with the lowest normalized peripheral clonal expansion, particularly in CD8+ T cells. After ivuxolimab, more expanded clones were found on average in CD8+ T cells than in CD4+ T cells. Antigen specificity was not determined for the clonally expanded peripheral T cells. Low levels of normalized T-cell clonal expansion were also seen in some nonresponding patients. At doses of 0.1 to 3.0 mg/kg, clonal expansion of both CD4+ and CD8+ blood T cells was observed from baseline to week 6.

Including cysteine and phenylalanine, the CDR3 has 13 amino acids. The CDR3 DNA has 39 bases and is translated from base 1. The trim is 9 bases for V and 2 bases for J, with a gap of 14 bases between the germline ends. Per the germline V gene (reference sequence), LNHDA is the CDR1 and SQIVND is the CDR2. Genomic DNA was extracted from sorted cells for sequencing of the TCRbeta CDR3 region. The immunoSEQ Assay was used to sequence the TCRbeta CDR3 regions. Sourced from immuneACCESS, this table was stored by TCRdb with only in-frame sequences that have V and J called. A share of the clones is absent; for the studies checked, an unresolved V gene accounts for under half, and the remainder has no known explanation. In all, the sample holds 55,000 to 75,000 clones, and around 93% of those were seen once. About 4.1% of the sample lies in the top ten. In regard to this clone: The target of this receptor is not known. Per-base quality was not reported, and no clone a single base away is much larger than it.

The clonotype comes from an adult with an advanced solid tumor such as melanoma, head and neck, liver or kidney cancer. The sample consisted of CD4+ or CD8+ T cells sorted from blood, taken in a trial of the OX40 agonist ivuxolimab. The sequence is built from TRBV19 and TRBJ2-7; the D call could be TRBD1 or TRBD2, with each sharing 5 bases. The DNA is TGTGCCAGCAGCCGGGACGGAGCCTACGAGCAGTACTTC. Translated, this is CASSRDGAYEQYF.